The clone carrying this TCR beta chain was seen ten or more times. The data are from a study of blood T cells in healthy people across ages. Peripheral blood, 9.5 to 10 milliliters per donor, was collected. Extractions gave at least 6 micrograms of total RNA per sample. A sample-barcoded 5' primer and a J-beta primer mix were used in a second PCR of roughly 6 to 11 cycles. TCRdb processed the 5' RACE reads anew with MiXCR; each CDR3 protein has one entry. This table has some 940,000 distinct CDR3 sequences, almost 30% appearing once. Trimming pared 2 bases from V and 1 base from J, leaving 12 bases between. The germline V gene has CDR1 SQVTM and CDR2 ANQGSEA. This CDR3 contains 14 residues. The same data also went into a second study, on T cells of mothers and their children. That paper states: A second PCR was performed with the M1S primer. This primer added sample barcodes and 2-4 random nucleotides. Unrelated mother-child pairs always had slightly, but never significantly, lower normalized overlap than related pairs.

Material: blood. The clonotype originates from a woman between 35 and 50 years old in good health. The chain recombines TRBV29-1 with TRBJ2-7; no firm D call. The DNA of the CDR3 is TGCAGCGTTGAAATGCCGGGCCGATCCTACGAGCAGTACTTC. Its protein is CSVEMPGRSYEQYF.